This TCR beta chain was retrieved from a study of cytomegalovirus exposure and HLA in healthy donors. Whole-study findings and limits: With further analysis later on, most CMV-associated TCR beta chains appeared HLA-restricted.

This clone appeared a few times. Its antigen remains unknown. CDR1 SGHTA and CDR2 FQGTGA come from the germline V gene. The CDR3 is 14 amino acids. The V end was cut by 1 base, the J end by 6 bases, with 11 bases between. Amplification used 60 Vbeta primers and 13 Jbeta primers. Clones were sequenced by immunoSEQ multiplex PCR, and TCRdb holds only the in-frame ones, with some missing. This repertoire shows some 130,000 clones, about 77% found once; its top ten account for 1.1% to 1.5%. The sequence derives from a woman aged 40-49 years in good health and CMV-seronegative. The chain is built from TRBV7-3 and TRBJ2-3; weak D call: TRBD1 (6 bases). Sequenced input: PBMCs. CDR3 residues: CASSLIGGTDTQYF. CDR3 DNA sequence: TGTGCCAGCAGCTTAATAGGGGGAACGGATACGCAGTATTTT.